The next 30 T cell receptor beta chains were all read from a single sample in a study of CD8 T cells in Susac syndrome. Random hexamers were used to reverse transcribe the RNA input (about 0.5 to 1 ug). TCRdb itself ran the immunoSEQ multiplex PCR reads through MiXCR, one entry per CDR3 protein. The repertoire includes hundreds of thousands of distinct CDR3 sequences, roughly nine tenths of them detected once, and 0.1% to 0.15% sits in the top ten. Material for sequencing was CD8+ T cells from PBMCs. These receptor sequences come from a human donor with multiple sclerosis.

This chain joins TRBV6-6 and TRBJ1-2; 8 positions agree with TRBD1. Germline V gives CDR1 MNHNY, CDR2 SVGAGI (reference sequence). This CDR3 region has 15 residues. V lost 7 bases and J lost 8; bases outside the gene matches: 15. The CDR3 here is CASIPGQVFAGGYTF. The DNA for the CDR3 is TGTGCCAGCATACCGGGACAGGTTTTCGCGGGGGGCTACACCTTC.

The V and J genes are TRBV12-3 or TRBV12-4 and TRBJ1-5, with D possibly matching TRBD1 (5 bases). V gave up 5 bases and J gave up 5 bases, with 22 bases separating them. The CDR3 has 17 amino acids. CDR3 residues: CASSPRALGVVHQPQHF. In DNA, the CDR3 is TGTGCCAGCAGTCCTCGGGCCCTAGGGGTCGTCCATCAGCCCCAGCATTTT.

The sample holds one count of this clonotype. The chain carries TRBV3-1 and TRBJ1-2; 7 nucleotides align to TRBD1. Germline loops: CDR1 LGHDT, CDR2 YNNKEL (reference sequence). The ends lost 2 bases at V and 10 bases at J; junction bases unmatched: 10. CDR3 length: 14 amino acids. The chain's CDR3 is CASSQTPGQLIYTF. The CDR3 nucleotides are TGTGCCAGCAGCCAAACGCCGGGACAGTTGATCTACACCTTC.

The CDR3 coding sequence is TGTGCCAGCATGAGCGGGGGGGTCACAGATACGCAGTATTTT. This codes for CASMSGGVTDTQYF. J is TRBJ2-3 and V is TRBV27; TRBD2 agrees at 10 bases. Unmatched junction bases numbered 3, after V lost 7 bases and J lost 2 bases. The CDR3 loop spans 14 amino acids. Germline CDR1 MNHEY, CDR2 SMNVEV (reference sequence).

For the CDR3, the DNA is TGTGCCAGCTGGCGAAGGATTGCCTATGGCTACACCTTC. Its protein is CASWRRIAYGYTF. This chain connects TRBV21-1 to TRBJ1-2. TRBV21-1 is annotated as a pseudogene. CDR3 length equals 13 residues.

This clonotype has a single count. The chain uses TRBV7-8 and TRBJ2-3; a weak D match, TRBD1 (6 bases). Germline lookup yields CDR1 SGHVS and CDR2 FQNEAQ. CDR3 size: 15 residues. V was trimmed by 3 bases and J by 2 bases, leaving 12 bases between them. CDR3 region: CASSFKTGPTDTQYF. The CDR3 nucleotides read TGTGCCAGCAGCTTTAAGACAGGACCCACAGATACGCAGTATTTT.

The gene calls are TRBV7-9 and TRBJ1-1; D is uncertain. This CDR3 region has 13 residues. Germline CDR1 SEHNR, CDR2 FQNEAQ (reference sequence). The V and J ends lost 7 bases and 0 bases respectively, with 9 bases between them. CDR3 residues: CASTLVVNTEAFF. The CDR3 DNA follows: TGTGCCAGCACCCTGGTAGTGAACACTGAAGCTTTCTTT.

The V and J genes are TRBV27 and TRBJ1-2, with a possible D match to TRBD1 (5 bases). CDR1 and CDR2 from the germline V gene are MNHEY and SMNVEV (reference sequence). The CDR3 has 16 residues. Trimming shortened V by 3 bases and J by 14 bases, and 28 bases separated the two germline ends. This chain's CDR3 is CASSLGGSRATDGETF. The CDR3 DNA reads TGTGCCAGCAGTTTGGGCGGGTCCAGGGCCACTGATGGGGAAACCTTC.

Only one count was recorded for this clonotype. The chain uses TRBV4-1 and TRBJ2-7, with D tentatively TRBD1 or TRBD2 (5 bases each). Trimming shortened V by 2 bases and J by 4 bases, and 15 bases separated the two germline ends. In germline, CDR1 is MGHRA, CDR2 YSYEKL. The CDR3 sequence is 15 residues long. The CDR3, as DNA: TGCGCCAGCAGCCAAATTTGGGACGGTAGATACGAGCAGTACTTC. Protein sequence: CASSQIWDGRYEQYF.

The CDR3 sequence: CASNAGPTAPTDTQYF. In nucleotides, the CDR3 is TGTGCCAGCAATGCAGGGCCCACTGCCCCCACAGATACGCAGTATTTT. The chain carries TRBV2 and TRBJ2-3; tentatively, D is TRBD1 (5 bases). The CDR3 has 16 residues. In germline, CDR1 is SNHLY, CDR2 FYNNEI. Trimming took 7 bases from V and 2 from J, leaving 19 bases between them.

This clonotype appeared once. The chain uses TRBV6-1 and TRBJ1-1; tentatively, D is TRBD1 (5 bases). Trimming stripped 4 bases from V and 6 bases from J, with 9 bases between. This CDR3 spans 12 amino acids. Germline values: CDR1 MNHNS, CDR2 SASEGT. The CDR3 loop is CASSGGYAEAFF. The CDR3, as DNA: TGTGCCAGCAGTGGGGGCTACGCTGAAGCTTTCTTT.

The chain carries TRBV11-3 and TRBJ2-3, with D hard to call. This CDR3 spans 13 amino acids. V was pared by 0 bases and J by 2 bases, with 3 bases between. Germline V gives CDR1 SGHNT, CDR2 YENEEA. For the CDR3, the DNA is TGTGCCAGCAGCTTAGACAACACAGATACGCAGTATTTT. It codes for CASSLDNTDTQYF.

The chain carries TRBV5-1 and TRBJ1-1, with D possibly TRBD1 on 5 matching bases. Looked up from germline, CDR1 is SGHRS and CDR2 is YFSETQ. The CDR3 is made up of 13 amino acids. Trimming pared 4 bases from V and 11 bases from J, leaving 18 bases between. CDR3 loop: CASSLTIQVEAFF. For the CDR3, the DNA is TGCGCCAGCAGCCTAACAATACAGGTGGAGGCTTTCTTT.

The rearrangement links TRBV6-6 to TRBJ2-3; D call uncertain. CDR3 length equals 12 residues. V lost 8 bases and J 2 bases, leaving 8 bases between the germline ends. The germline CDR1 and CDR2 sequences are MNHNY and SVGAGI (reference sequence). CDR3 residues: CASAPATDTQYF. The CDR3 DNA follows: TGTGCCAGCGCACCGGCCACAGATACGCAGTATTTT.

The chain couples TRBV27 to TRBJ2-3; 13 bases are shared with TRBD2. The junction had 7 bases not matched to a gene; V was cut back by 8 bases and J by 5 bases. The length of the CDR3 is 15 residues. Germline V lookup: CDR1 MNHEY, CDR2 SMNVEV (reference sequence). The CDR3 region is CASFRTSGGGDTQYF. The CDR3, as DNA: TGTGCCAGCTTCCGGACTAGCGGGGGAGGAGATACGCAGTATTTT.

This chain links TRBV9 with TRBJ1-2; the D is unclear. Germline lookup yields CDR1 SGDLS and CDR2 YYNGEE. The CDR3 length is 11 residues. V lost 7 bases, J lost 1 base, and 5 bases lay in between. The CDR3 is CASSGNYGYTF. The CDR3 nucleotides are TGTGCCAGCTCGGGTAACTATGGCTACACCTTC.

The genes are TRBV30 and TRBJ2-7; TRBD1 agrees at 9 bases. V gave up 2 bases and J gave up 3 bases; unmatched junction bases: 5. The CDR3 length is 14 residues. Germline V CDR1 and CDR2: GTSNPN, SVGIG (reference sequence). The CDR3 DNA reads as TGTGCCTGGAGTCTCTGGACAGGGGACTACGAGCAGTACTTC. Protein product: CAWSLWTGDYEQYF.

This chain connects TRBV2 to TRBJ2-3; 8 nucleotides align to TRBD2. Germline CDR1 is SNHLY and CDR2 is FYNNEI. The ends lost 4 bases at V and 4 bases at J; junction bases unmatched: 4. The CDR3 contains 14 residues. The CDR3 coding sequence is TGTGCCAGCAGTGGGGGACTAGGACCAGATACGCAGTATTTT. This translates into CASSGGLGPDTQYF.

This chain uses TRBV29-1 with TRBJ2-7; possible D gene TRBD2, 7 bases. The V and J ends lost 7 bases and 6 bases respectively, with 31 bases between them. Germline CDR1 is SQVTM and CDR2 is ANQGSEA. The CDR3 covers 17 residues. The CDR3 DNA is TGCAGCGCAATTGGGGGGGCAATGAAAACCCTCGGCCCCGAGCAGTACTTC. Translation gives CSAIGGAMKTLGPEQYF.

This clonotype showed up just a few times. The V and J genes are TRBV12-3 or TRBV12-4 and TRBJ2-7; TRBD1 aligns across 10 bases. V trimming: 5 bases; J trimming: 3 bases; junction bases outside the gene matches: 4. The CDR3 spans 14 residues. For the CDR3, the DNA is TGTGCCAGCAGTCTCGACAGGGGGCTCTACGAGCAGTACTTC. This gives the protein CASSLDRGLYEQYF.

The chain combines TRBV24-1 with TRBJ1-2; no definite D call. Trimming stripped 3 bases from V and 4 bases from J, with 11 bases between. This CDR3 is built from 14 residues. Germline CDR1 is KGHDR and CDR2 is SFDVKD. CDR3 DNA sequence: TGTGCCACCAGTGATCCTTGGGGAGGCTATGGCTACACCTTC. Its protein is CATSDPWGGYGYTF.

V is TRBV18 and J is TRBJ2-3; 8 bases line up with TRBD1. Germline V gives CDR1 KGHSH, CDR2 LQKENI. V shed 2 bases, J shed 4 bases, and the junction held 5 bases outside the gene matches. This CDR3 is 15 amino acids long. The CDR3 here is CASSPAGGSPDTQYF. The CDR3 DNA is TGTGCCAGCTCACCAGCAGGGGGCAGTCCAGATACGCAGTATTTT.

J is TRBJ2-1 and V is TRBV29-1; TRBD1 aligns across 10 bases. The CDR3 covers 17 residues. CDR1 SQVTM and CDR2 ANQGSEA come from the germline V gene. The ends lost 7 bases at V and 4 bases at J; junction bases unmatched: 16. The DNA of the CDR3 is TGCAGCGCCTACCTATTGGGGGGACAGGGGATTTACAATGAGCAGTTCTTC. Translation: CSAYLLGGQGIYNEQFF.

The chain has TRBV5-6 and TRBJ2-2; TRBD1 or TRBD2 may be the D gene (5 bases each). This CDR3 region has 16 residues. Per germline, CDR1 SGHDT and CDR2 YYEEEE. V gave up 2 bases and J gave up 4 bases, with 15 bases separating them. The DNA for the CDR3 is TGTGCCAGCAGCTTCCGAGGGGTGTCGCGCACCGGGGAGCTGTTTTTT. It yields the protein CASSFRGVSRTGELFF.

V is TRBV24-1 and J is TRBJ2-3; 8 nucleotides align to TRBD1. CDR1 is KGHDR and CDR2 is SFDVKD in the germline V gene. V gave up 9 bases and J gave up 3 bases; unmatched junction bases: 4. This CDR3 has 13 residues. CDR3 in DNA: TGTGCCACCGGGACAGGTTTGACAGATACGCAGTATTTT. Encoded protein: CATGTGLTDTQYF.

This sequence joins TRBV19 and TRBJ2-1; D may be TRBD2 (5 bases). Trimming removed 6 bases at V and 0 bases at J, with 12 bases between. Germline lookup yields CDR1 LNHDA and CDR2 SQIVND (reference sequence). CDR3 length: 15 residues. CDR3 bases: TGTGCCAGTAGCGAAGGCGGGTCCTCCTACAATGAGCAGTTCTTC. This sequence encodes CASSEGGSSYNEQFF.

The chain has TRBV4-3 and TRBJ2-3; D tentatively reads TRBD1 or TRBD2 (5 bases each). Germline-derived CDR1 and CDR2 are LGHNA and YSLEER. Deletions cut 0 bases from V and 4 bases from J, with 11 bases between. This CDR3 comprises 15 residues. In DNA form, the CDR3 reads TGCGCCAGCAGCCAAGATTATCGGGGCGCAGATACGCAGTATTTT. It encodes CASSQDYRGADTQYF.

The V gene is TRBV29-1, the J gene TRBJ2-2; D call uncertain. Germline-derived CDR1 and CDR2 are SQVTM and ANQGSEA. The CDR3 length is 12 residues. Deletions cut 6 bases from V and 6 bases from J, with 11 bases between. The DNA for the CDR3 is TGCAGCGTGAGACTGGGTGCCGGGGAGCTGTTTTTT. Translation gives CSVRLGAGELFF.

The V call is TRBV6-1, the J call TRBJ2-7; 10 nucleotides agree with TRBD1. Losses at the gene ends were 6 bases for V and 0 bases for J; bases not matched to a gene: 17. Germline V CDR1 and CDR2: MNHNS, SASEGT. The CDR3 contains 19 residues. CDR3: CASRRQAAGTGDRSYEQYF. In DNA, the CDR3 is TGTGCCAGCAGACGCCAAGCCGCCGGGACAGGGGATCGCTCCTACGAGCAGTACTTC.

The chain has TRBV12-3 or TRBV12-4 and TRBJ2-2; the D gene is possibly TRBD2 (5 bases). This CDR3 has 16 amino acids. V lost 6 bases to trimming and J lost 4 bases, with 18 bases between them. The CDR3 DNA sequence: TGTGCCAGCAGCCCCTGGGGTAGCGTAGGCACCGGGGAGCTGTTTTTT. Translation: CASSPWGSVGTGELFF.